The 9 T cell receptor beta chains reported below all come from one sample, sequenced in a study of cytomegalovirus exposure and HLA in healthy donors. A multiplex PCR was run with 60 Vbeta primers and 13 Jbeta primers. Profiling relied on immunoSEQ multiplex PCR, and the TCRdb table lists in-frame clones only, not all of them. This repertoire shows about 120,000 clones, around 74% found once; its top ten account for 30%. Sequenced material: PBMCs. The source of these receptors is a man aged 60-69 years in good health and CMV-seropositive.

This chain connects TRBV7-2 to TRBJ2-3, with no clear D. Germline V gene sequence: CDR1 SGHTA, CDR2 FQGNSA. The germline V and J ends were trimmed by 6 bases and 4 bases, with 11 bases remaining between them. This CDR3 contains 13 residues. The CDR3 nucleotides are TGTGCCAGCAGTGCCCCTGGCCCAGATACGCAGTATTTT. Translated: CASSAPGPDTQYF. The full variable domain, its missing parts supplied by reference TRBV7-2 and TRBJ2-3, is GAGVSQSPSNKVTEKGKDVELRCDPISGHTALYWYRQSLGQGLEFLIYFQGNSAPDKSGLPSDRFSAERTGGSVSTLTIQRTQQEDSAVYLCASSAPGPDTQYFGPGTRLTVL.

Written as DNA, the CDR3 is TGTGCCAGCTCACCGGGACTAGCGGGAGGGCGGTGGTACGAGCAGTACTTC. Its translation is CASSPGLAGGRWYEQYF. The chain combines TRBV18 with TRBJ2-7; TRBD2 matches at 16 bases. The J segment lost 4 bases and the V segment lost 3 bases, leaving 6 bases of the junction unmatched. The germline gives CDR1 KGHSH, CDR2 LQKENI. The CDR3 has 17 amino acids.

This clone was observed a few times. The CDR3 is CAINRGTAYEQYF. CDR3 sequence (DNA): TGTGCCATCAACCGGGGAACAGCCTACGAGCAGTACTTC. The V and J genes are TRBV10-3 and TRBJ2-7, with TRBD2 as a possible D gene (5 bases). Germline V gene data show CDR1 as ENHRY and CDR2 as SYGVKD. The CDR3 spans 13 residues. V was cut by 7 bases and J by 2 bases, with 12 bases left in between.

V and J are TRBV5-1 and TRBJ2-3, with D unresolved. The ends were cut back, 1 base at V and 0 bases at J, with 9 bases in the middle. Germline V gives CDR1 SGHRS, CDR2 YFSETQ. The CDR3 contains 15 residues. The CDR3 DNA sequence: TGCGCCAGCAGCTTGAGCCCCACCAGCACAGATACGCAGTATTTT. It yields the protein CASSLSPTSTDTQYF.

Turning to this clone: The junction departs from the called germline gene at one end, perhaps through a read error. The CDR3 nucleotides read TGCGTCAGCAGCTTTCAGGGCACAGATACGCAGTATTTT. Encoded protein: CVSSFQGTDTQYF. The chain combines TRBV5-1 with TRBJ2-3; D unresolved. This CDR3 contains 13 residues. Germline CDR1 and CDR2: SGHRS and YFSETQ.

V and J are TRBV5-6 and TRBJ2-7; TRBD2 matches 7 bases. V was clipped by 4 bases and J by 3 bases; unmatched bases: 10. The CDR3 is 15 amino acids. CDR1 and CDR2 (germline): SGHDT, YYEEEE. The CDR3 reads CASSARTSLNYEQYF. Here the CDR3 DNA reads TGTGCCAGCAGCGCTAGGACTAGTCTTAACTACGAGCAGTACTTC.

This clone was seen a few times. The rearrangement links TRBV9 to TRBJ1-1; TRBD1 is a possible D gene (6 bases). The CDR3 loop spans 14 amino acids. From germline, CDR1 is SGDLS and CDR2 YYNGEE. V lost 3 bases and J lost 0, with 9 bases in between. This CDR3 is CASSAGDLNTEAFF. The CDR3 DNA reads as TGTGCCAGCAGCGCAGGGGATCTGAACACTGAAGCTTTCTTT. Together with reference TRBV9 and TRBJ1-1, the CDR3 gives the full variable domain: DSGVTQTPKHLITATGQRVTLRCSPRSGDLSVYWYQQSLDQGLQFLIQYYNGEERAKGNILERFSAQQFPDLHSELNLSSLELGDSALYFCASSAGDLNTEAFFGQGTRLTVV.

The DNA for the CDR3 is TGCGCCAGCAGCTTCGGGGGGTCGGACACTGAAGCTTTCTTT. It codes for CASSFGGSDTEAFF. The chain has TRBV5-1 and TRBJ1-1; tentatively, D is TRBD1 (5 bases). Trimming pared 2 bases from V and 3 bases from J, leaving 11 bases between. This CDR3 is 14 amino acids long. Germline values: CDR1 SGHRS, CDR2 YFSETQ.

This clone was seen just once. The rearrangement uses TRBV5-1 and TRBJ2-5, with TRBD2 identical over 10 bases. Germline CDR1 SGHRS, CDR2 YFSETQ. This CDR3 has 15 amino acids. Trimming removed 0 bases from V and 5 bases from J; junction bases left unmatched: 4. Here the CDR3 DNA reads TGCGCCAGCAGCTTGGTAGCGGGGGGCCTGGAGACCCAGTACTTC. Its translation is CASSLVAGGLETQYF.